The source of this TCR beta chain is a study of cytomegalovirus exposure and HLA in healthy donors. Turning to the study itself: Both the 120 validation repertoires and the 666 first-cohort repertoires used the same platform, as reported by a later analysis.

TCRdb's copy holds only in-frame clones and misses some; the assay was immunoSEQ multiplex PCR. The table shows under 200,000 clones, with 86% occurring only once. CDR1 is SGDLS and CDR2 is YYNGEE in the germline V gene. V was pared by 4 bases and J by 5 bases, with 15 bases between. The CDR3 sequence is 14 residues long. The TCR was taken from a woman aged 18-29 years in good health and CMV-seronegative. Sequenced sample: PBMCs. The chain couples TRBV9 to TRBJ2-5, with D unclear. The CDR3 DNA reads as TGTGCCAGCAGCCTTATCGGCGTCGGGGAGACCCAGTACTTC. This codes for CASSLIGVGETQYF.